This is a list of T cell receptor beta chains from one sample in a study of CD8 T cells in ankylosing spondylitis. TCRdb itself ran the 5' RACE reads through MiXCR, one entry per CDR3 protein. The sample lists about 260,000 distinct CDR3 sequences, around 20% seen once, with roughly 8% in the top ten. Material for sequencing was blood, either unsorted or a sorted T cell fraction (not recorded which). These receptors were taken from a male donor with ankylosing spondylitis or in good health (not recorded which). The CDR3 runs from the conserved cysteine through the conserved F or W. A D gene is named only where the DNA matches it firmly. Size is stated for part of the rows, as once, few or many counts, or as a class when the clone is expanded.

TRBD2 | many | TRBJ2-1 | TRBV5-6 | TGTGCCAGCAGCTTGGTGTCCAGCGGGGGGGCTACAAATGAGCAGTTCTTC | CASSLVSSGGATNEQFF
. | few | TRBJ2-5 | TRBV5-6 | TGTGCCAGCAGCTTGGTATACAGCCCGGAGACCCAGTACTTC | CASSLVYSPETQYF
. | few | TRBJ2-5 | TRBV20-1 | TGCAGTGCTAGGGGACTTCAAGAGACCCAGTACTTC | CSARGLQETQYF
TRBD1 | . | TRBJ2-1 | TRBV5-5 | TGTGCCAGCAGACTGACAGGGTCCAATGAGCAGTTCTTC | CASRLTGSNEQFF
. | once | TRBJ2-2 | TRBV11-2 | TGTGCCAGCAGAATACCGGGACTCAACCGTAGGACCGGGGAGCTGTTTTTT | CASRIPGLNRRTGELFF
TRBD1 | many | TRBJ2-3 | TRBV5-1 | TGCGCCAGCAGCTTACGACAGGGGGCAGATACGCAGTATTTT | CASSLRQGADTQYF
TRBD2 | many | TRBJ2-5 | TRBV4-1 | TGCGCCAGCAGCCAAGATCGCGGACTAGCTGTAGAGACCCAGTACTTC | CASSQDRGLAVETQYF
TRBD2 | many | TRBJ2-3 | TRBV28 | TGTGCCAGCAGTTTTCAGAGGCTAGCGGGTACAGATACGCAGTATTTT | CASSFQRLAGTDTQYF
. | . | TRBJ1-4 | TRBV18 | TGTGCCAGCTCATACGGGCTTCCAACTAATGAAAAACTGTTTTTT | CASSYGLPTNEKLFF
TRBD2 | . | TRBJ2-3 | TRBV15 | TGTGCCACCAGCAGTCCGGGACTAGCGACTGCAGATACGCAGTATTTT | CATSSPGLATADTQYF
TRBD2 | few | TRBJ2-1 | TRBV28 | TGTGCCAGCACCATCCCCCGCGGGGGGGCATACAGTGAGCAGTTCTTC | CASTIPRGGAYSEQFF
. | few | TRBJ1-4 | TRBV29-1 | TGCAGCGTTTTGACAGAGGATGAAAAACTGTTTTTT | CSVLTEDEKLFF
. | few | TRBJ2-1 | TRBV3-1 | TGTGCCAGCAGCCCCCGGTGGCGGGACTCCTACAATGAGCAGTTCTTC | CASSPRWRDSYNEQFF
. | few | TRBJ1-1 | TRBV11-2 | TGTGCCAGCAGCCGGGGGGGGTTTGAAGCTTTCTTT | CASSRGGFEAFF
TRBD1 | . | TRBJ2-3 | TRBV10-1 | TGCGCCAGCAGCCACAGGGGGCCCACAGATACGCAGTATTTT | CASSHRGPTDTQYF
. | . | TRBJ2-5 | TRBV3-1 | TGTGCCAGCCAGCCAACTGGTCAAAATTACGCTCAAGAGACCCAGTACTTC | CASQPTGQNYAQETQYF